The clone carrying this T cell receptor beta chain was seen a few times. TCRdb keeps only in-frame clones here, not all; method: immunoSEQ multiplex PCR. The table has about 5,000 clones, about 61% seen once. V lost 7 bases, J lost 5 bases, and 14 bases lay in between. This CDR3 is built from 13 residues. CDR1 is LNHDA and CDR2 is SQIVND in the germline V gene (reference sequence). The sample comes from a study of CD4+ T cells in melanoma. The specimen sequenced was cells from a culture (not recorded whether cultured in vitro). The TCR was taken from a human donor with melanoma. V is TRBV19 and J is TRBJ1-1, with D possibly TRBD1 on 5 matching bases. CDR3 protein: CASTRGGRTEAFF. The CDR3 DNA is TGTGCCAGTACTAGGGGCGGACGGACTGAAGCTTTCTTT.